Shown below are 18 T cell receptor beta chains from a single sample sequenced in a study of T cell clonality in common variable immunodeficiency. Their antigens remain unidentified. Regarding the study as a whole: Reportedly, TCR beta sequences from common variable immunodeficiency showed fewer deletions and N-nucleotide insertions.

Only in-frame clones appear in the TCRdb table, and some are missing; sequencing was by immunoSEQ multiplex PCR. Listed for the sample are approximately 35,000 clones, none seen a single time. The specimen sequenced was peripheral blood mononuclear cells. Receptor source: a human donor with common variable immunodeficiency.

This clone was observed a handful of times. Sequencing ends 3 residues short of the CDR3 end; the germline J gene provides the rest. V usage is TRBV23-1 and J usage is TRBJ1-6; D is unclear. TRBV23-1 is sorted into the ORF group, with uncertain function. Trimming shortened V by 0 bases and J by 2 bases, and 17 bases separated the two germline ends. The CDR3 runs 19 residues. Incomplete CDR3 DNA: TGCGCCAGCAGTCAATCGAGCCTACGCAACGTGCCCTATAATTCACCC. Translation: CASSQSSLRNVPYNSP. The full CDR3 protein is CASSQSSLRNVPYNSPLHF.

Of note for this clone: The sequenced fragment ends 3 residues before the CDR3 boundary, so the rest is inferred from the germline J gene. The chain recombines TRBV7-3 with TRBJ1-1, with 12 bases identical to TRBD1. V lost 5 bases and J lost 5; bases outside the gene matches: 12. The CDR3 length is 17 residues. Germline loops: CDR1 SGHTA, CDR2 FQGTGA. The CDR3 sequence is CASSQTTGTGGRTEAFF. The covered CDR3 bases are TGTGCCAGCAGCCAAACAACCGGGACAGGGGGCAGGACTGAA.

About this clone: The read halts 3 residues ahead of the CDR3 end, with the missing end drawn from the germline J gene. This sequence joins TRBV2 and TRBJ2-2; maybe TRBD2 (6 bases). Germline V CDR1 and CDR2: SNHLY, FYNNEI. The CDR3 loop spans 15 amino acids. The V end lost 3 bases, the J end lost 4 bases, and 12 bases lay between the germline ends. CDR3 loop: CASSEQLAPTGELFF. Incomplete CDR3 DNA: TGTGCCAGCAGTGAGCAACTAGCCCCCACCGGGGAG.

In its sample, this clone was seen a few times. The read finishes 3 residues shy of the CDR3 end, and the germline J gene is used to complete it. This chain links TRBV20-1 with TRBJ2-7; D not resolved. Germline CDR1 is DFQATT and CDR2 is SNEGSKA (reference sequence). CDR3 length: 13 residues. V lost 6 bases to trimming and J lost 0 bases, with 12 bases between them. CDR3 DNA (partial): TGCAGTGCGACGACAAAAAACTCCTACGAG. Amino acid sequence: CSATTKNSYE. The CDR3, in full, reads CSATTKNSYEQYF.

This clone appeared a few times. The covered CDR3 bases are TGTGCCAGCAGCCCCTACCGGGACAGGGGTAATGGC. This codes for CASSPYRDRGNG. In full, the CDR3 is CASSPYRDRGNGYTF. The chain has TRBV7-8 and TRBJ1-2, with 10 bases that match TRBD1. With the read ending 3 residues before the CDR3 end, the germline J gene is used to fill in that end. The CDR3 sequence is 15 residues long. Germline trimming cut 5 bases from V and 6 bases from J; bases unmatched to any gene: 9. The germline CDR1 and CDR2 sequences are SGHVS and FQNEAQ.

This clone showed up many times. The sequence runs out 3 residues before the end of the CDR3; the remainder is reconstructed from the germline J gene. This sequence joins TRBV29-1 and TRBJ1-2, with D possibly being TRBD1 (5 bases). Germline lookup yields CDR1 SQVTM and CDR2 ANQGSEA. The CDR3 loop spans 11 amino acids. The CDR3 bases that were read are TGCAGCGATGGGGGGGATGGAGGC. It yields the protein CSDGGDGG. The CDR3 as a whole reads CSDGGDGGYTF.

This clone has a handful of counts. The missing CDR3 end, 3 residues past where the read stops, is filled in from the germline J gene. This chain joins TRBV19 and TRBJ1-1; D perhaps matches TRBD1 (6 bases). The germline V gene has CDR1 LNHDA and CDR2 SQIVND (reference sequence). The CDR3 is made up of 13 amino acids. This chain's CDR3 is CASSRRGAGEAFF. The sequenced part of the CDR3 DNA is TGTGCCAGTAGTAGACGGGGGGCCGGGGAA.

This clone has a count of ten or more. With the read ending 3 residues before the CDR3 end, the germline J gene is used to fill in that end. The chain employs TRBV12-3 or TRBV12-4 and TRBJ2-6, with D possibly matching TRBD2 (5 bases). Trimming stripped 5 bases from V and 1 base from J, with 9 bases between. The CDR3 covers 15 residues. The DNA read from the CDR3 is TGTGCCAGCAGTCTTTCGGGGTCTGGGGCCAACGTC. It is translated as CASSLSGSGANV. The entire CDR3 protein is CASSLSGSGANVLTF.

This clone was detected only a few times. The read comes to an end 3 residues before the CDR3 does, leaving the germline J gene to fill in the end. The rearrangement links TRBV2 to TRBJ2-7, with D perhaps matching TRBD1 (5 bases). The germline CDR1 and CDR2 sequences are SNHLY and FYNNEI. The V end lost 6 bases, the J end lost 6 bases, and 12 bases lay between the germline ends. This CDR3 has 12 amino acids. The CDR3 DNA, read in part, is TGTGCCAGCAGGGCGGACACGTCCGAG. Its protein product is CASRADTSE. The complete CDR3 sequence is CASRADTSEQYF.

The table lists this clone with many counts. The observed sequence ends 3 residues before the CDR3 terminus, with the missing tail filled in from the germline J gene. The rearrangement joins TRBV18 to TRBJ1-2, with TRBD1 identical over 9 bases. The CDR3 length is 16 residues. The V and J ends lost 2 bases and 0 bases, in that order; junction bases with no gene match: 4. Germline-derived CDR1 and CDR2 are KGHSH and LQKENI. The chain's CDR3 is CASSPGQGNSNYGYTF. Incomplete CDR3 DNA: TGTGCCAGCTCACCAGGACAGGGGAATTCTAACTATGGC.

This clone showed up just a few times. The missing CDR3 end, 3 residues past where the read stops, is filled in from the germline J gene. The V call is TRBV19, the J call TRBJ1-2; TRBD1 matches at 9 bases. Per germline, CDR1 LNHDA and CDR2 SQIVND (reference sequence). There are 17 residues in the CDR3. V dropped 4 bases and J dropped 2; count of bases not matched to a gene: 11. The CDR3 region is CASSTPDRGGHNYGYTF. The part of the CDR3 DNA that was read is TGTGCCAGTAGTACACCGGACAGGGGTGGGCACAACTATGGC.

Concerning this clone: Read data end 3 residues before the CDR3 end; the end is taken from the germline J gene. The rearrangement uses TRBV18 and TRBJ1-6; D is unresolved. The V and J ends lost 4 bases and 5 bases respectively, with 6 bases between them. The germline CDR1 and CDR2 sequences are KGHSH and LQKENI. The CDR3 length is 13 residues. CDR3: CASSLPDNSPLHF. The part of the CDR3 DNA that was read is TGTGCCAGCTCACTTCCCGATAATTCACCC. Based on the CDR3 plus reference TRBV18 and TRBJ1-6, the full variable domain is NAGVMQNPRHLVRRRGQEARLRCSPMKGHSHVYWYRQLPEEGLKFMVYLQKENIIDESGMPKERFSAEFPKEGPSILRIQQVVRGDSAAYFCASSLPDNSPLHFGNGTRLTVT.

This clone was seen more than once but under ten times. Sequencing ends 3 residues short of the CDR3 end; the germline J gene provides the rest. V gene TRBV7-9 combines with J gene TRBJ1-5; D is undetermined. This CDR3 spans 15 amino acids. CDR1 and CDR2 from the germline V gene are SEHNR and FQNEAQ (reference sequence). V lost 5 bases, J lost 1 base, and 12 bases lay in between. CDR3 DNA (partial): TGTGCCAGCAGCCCTGACACGAACAGCAATCAGCCC. It translates to CASSPDTNSNQP. The full CDR3 is CASSPDTNSNQPQHF.

In the case of this clone: The read terminates 3 residues before the CDR3 end, so the remaining end is supplied by the germline J gene. The chain couples TRBV6-1 to TRBJ2-1, with 10 bases lining up with TRBD2. V trimming: 1 base; J trimming: 2 bases; junction bases outside the gene matches: 5. Germline assignment: CDR1 MNHNS and CDR2 SASEGT. The CDR3 extends over 17 amino acids. The covered CDR3 bases are TGTGCCAGCAGTGAAGGGAGCGGGGGGGCTACCTACAATGAG. Protein product: CASSEGSGGATYNE. From start to end, the CDR3 is CASSEGSGGATYNEQFF.

There are many counts of this clone. The read finishes 3 residues shy of the CDR3 end, and the germline J gene is used to complete it. The chain carries TRBV7-9 and TRBJ2-3, with D perhaps TRBD2 (5 bases). The germline V and J ends were trimmed by 3 bases and 2 bases, with 12 bases remaining between them. Germline lookup yields CDR1 SEHNR and CDR2 FQNEAQ (reference sequence). The CDR3 sequence is 15 residues long. CDR3 loop: CASSFSGVYTDTQYF. CDR3 DNA (partial): TGTGCCAGCAGCTTCTCCGGGGTATACACAGATACG.

This clone has ten or more counts. The read is 3 residues too short to cover the CDR3 end, so that end is filled in from the germline J gene. The V gene is TRBV18, the J gene TRBJ2-3; no firm D call. The CDR3 is 14 residues long. Germline lookup yields CDR1 KGHSH and CDR2 LQKENI. V gave up 5 bases and J gave up 0 bases, with 9 bases separating them. This CDR3 reads CASSDTSSTDTQYF. The part of the CDR3 DNA that was read is TGTGCCAGCTCAGACACGTCCAGCACAGATACG.

For this clone: The read finishes 3 residues shy of the CDR3 end, and the germline J gene is used to complete it. The chain combines TRBV19 with TRBJ1-1; D gene unclear. CDR1 and CDR2 from the germline V gene are LNHDA and SQIVND (reference sequence). The CDR3 consists of 16 residues. V was clipped by 7 bases and J by 1 base, with 19 bases between them. CDR3 DNA (partial): TGTGCCAGTATTACGGATCCGAGGGCTACGAACACTGAA. This codes for CASITDPRATNTE. The CDR3 in full is CASITDPRATNTEAFF.

Concerning this clone: The sequenced fragment ends 3 residues before the CDR3 boundary, so the rest is inferred from the germline J gene. The chain joins TRBV19 to TRBJ2-5, with 8 positions matching TRBD2. CDR3 length: 15 residues. Germline trimming cut 1 base from V and 5 bases from J; bases unmatched to any gene: 6. Germline CDR1 and CDR2: LNHDA and SQIVND (reference sequence). The DNA read from the CDR3 is TGTGCCAGTAGTATAGGGTCTAGCGGGTCCGAGACC. This gives the protein CASSIGSSGSET. The CDR3, in full, reads CASSIGSSGSETQYF.